This T cell receptor beta chain was identified during a study of lymphopenia after photon versus proton radiotherapy. The assay was immunoSEQ multiplex PCR, and TCRdb's table has in-frame clones only and misses some. The sample has around 150,000 clones, 70% to 90% seen once; the top ten hold less than 6%. General study points: In patients who died, overall survival fell as post-nadir TCR diversity dropped more. Under photons, naive T cells and diversity fell while effector/memory populations rose.

This CDR3 has 15 amino acids. V shed 0 bases and J 5 bases; nucleotides not matched to a gene: 4. CDR1 SGHAT and CDR2 FQNNGV come from the germline V gene. Notes on this clone: What it binds is not known.

The sequence came from a man in his fifties or sixties with gastric cancer. Specimen: peripheral blood, collected from a patient treated with photon-based radiotherapy. The chain has TRBV11-2 and TRBJ2-5; 9 bases line up with TRBD1. In DNA, the CDR3 is TGTGCCAGCAGCTTAGACGGGACAGGGAGGGAGACCCAGTACTTC. As protein: CASSLDGTGRETQYF.